This entry lists 10 T cell receptor beta chains sequenced from one sample in a study of blood T cell repertoires in COVID-19. Data came from immunoSEQ multiplex PCR; TCRdb stores just in-frame clones and leaves some out. The sample lists about 290,000 clones; around four fifths were seen once. The sequenced sample was peripheral blood. The receptors derive from a woman between 50 and 59 years old with active or convalescent COVID-19.

The J gene is TRBJ2-6, the V gene TRBV25-1; TRBD2 might be the D (5 bases). The CDR3 spans 16 residues. In germline, CDR1 is MGHDK, CDR2 SYGVNS. With 2 bases removed from V and 2 bases from J, the gap between germline ends came to 10 bases. DNA for the CDR3: TGTGCCAGCAGTGAAGCGGGCCGGACTGGGGCCAACGTCCTGACTTTC. Translated: CASSEAGRTGANVLTF. The full variable domain, its missing parts supplied by reference TRBV25-1 and TRBJ2-6, is EADIYQTPRYLVIGTGKKITLECSQTMGHDKMYWYQQDPGMELHLIHYSYGVNSTEKGDLSSESTVSRIRTEHFPLTLESARPSHTSQYLCASSEAGRTGANVLTFGAGSRLTVL.

The rearrangement links TRBV7-9 to TRBJ2-1, with 8 bases identical to TRBD2. CDR1 and CDR2 (germline): SEHNR, FQNEAQ (reference sequence). This CDR3 has 14 amino acids. With V trimmed by 4 bases and J by 7 bases, 6 bases remained unmatched. As DNA, the CDR3 is TGTGCCAGCAGCTCGGGGACTAGTGCTAATGAGCAGTTCTTC. Translated: CASSSGTSANEQFF.

This clone showed up just a few times. The genes are TRBV2 and TRBJ2-1; 11 nucleotides match TRBD1. The length of the CDR3 is 16 residues. Germline V gene sequence: CDR1 SNHLY, CDR2 FYNNEI. V was pared by 7 bases and J by 1 base, with 6 bases of the junction left unmatched. Written as DNA, the CDR3 is TGTGCCAGCAAATTAGGGACAGGGGGGTCCTACAATGAGCAGTTCTTC. Its protein product is CASKLGTGGSYNEQFF.

This clone was picked up one time. The limits of the CDR3 on the DNA are not certain, so only TCRdb's listed CDR3 is given. This rearrangement joins TRBV7-9 to TRBJ2-6; the table assigns TRBD1, which was not confirmed against the DNA. Germline V gives CDR1 SEHNR, CDR2 FQNEAQ (reference sequence). Ends included, the CDR3 has 18 residues. The CDR3: CASSFLWTGDSGANVLTF.

The V gene is TRBV4-2, the J gene TRBJ2-7; D possibly corresponds to TRBD2 (5 bases). This CDR3 is built from 16 residues. Trimming pared 1 base from V and 1 base from J, leaving 14 bases between. From germline, CDR1 is LGHNA and CDR2 YNFKEQ. The CDR3: CASSQASLLGSYEQYF. The DNA for the CDR3 is TGTGCCAGCAGCCAAGCAAGCCTACTAGGGTCCTACGAGCAGTACTTC.

A remark on this clone: The junction departs from the called germline gene at one end, perhaps through a read error. The chain uses TRBV27 and TRBJ1-4, with D tentatively TRBD1 (6 bases). The CDR3 length is 18 residues. Germline V gene data show CDR1 as MNHEY and CDR2 as SMNVEV (reference sequence). The CDR3 coding sequence is TGTGCCAGCAGTTTTACTCCGGGACAACCTGGGTCTAACGAAAAACTGTTTTTT. Translated: CASSFTPGQPGSNEKLFF.

This sequence joins TRBV3-1 (or the pseudogene TRBV3-2) and TRBJ1-2; 7 bases line up with TRBD1. Germline-derived CDR1 and CDR2 are LGHDT and YNNKEL (reference sequence). The CDR3 covers 15 residues. V lost 2 bases and J lost 5; bases outside the gene matches: 8. CDR3 DNA: TGTGCCAGCAGCCAACTAGGGGGACAGATTTATGGCTACACCTTC. Translating gives CASSQLGGQIYGYTF.

The chain links TRBV5-6 to TRBJ1-2; D possibly corresponds to TRBD1 (6 bases). The length of the CDR3 is 15 residues. Trimming stripped 2 bases from V and 2 bases from J, with 13 bases between. CDR1 is SGHDT, CDR2 YYEEEE, per germline. The CDR3 here is CASSLGQGTNYGYTF. The CDR3 DNA follows: TGTGCCAGCAGCTTAGGGCAGGGGACCAACTATGGCTACACCTTC.

In this sample, this clone turned up a few times. The chain recombines TRBV11-3 with TRBJ2-1; TRBD2 agrees at 14 bases. The J segment lost 16 bases and the V segment lost 5 bases, leaving 7 bases of the junction unmatched. The CDR3 totals 13 residues. Germline V gene data show CDR1 as SGHNT and CDR2 as YENEEA. The CDR3 loop reads CASSHGLAGGLFF. The CDR3 nucleotides are TGTGCCAGCAGCCACGGACTAGCGGGAGGACTTTTCTTC.

The CDR3 loop reads CASSPRGRQGASSSDTQYF. CDR3 sequence (DNA): TGCGCCAGCAGCCCAAGGGGACGACAGGGGGCTTCCTCGTCAGATACGCAGTATTTT. The chain couples TRBV5-1 to TRBJ2-3; 10 bases are a match to TRBD1. The CDR3 sequence is 19 residues long. The germline gives CDR1 SGHRS, CDR2 YFSETQ. After removal of 4 bases from V and 4 bases from J, the junction contained 18 bases not matched to a gene.